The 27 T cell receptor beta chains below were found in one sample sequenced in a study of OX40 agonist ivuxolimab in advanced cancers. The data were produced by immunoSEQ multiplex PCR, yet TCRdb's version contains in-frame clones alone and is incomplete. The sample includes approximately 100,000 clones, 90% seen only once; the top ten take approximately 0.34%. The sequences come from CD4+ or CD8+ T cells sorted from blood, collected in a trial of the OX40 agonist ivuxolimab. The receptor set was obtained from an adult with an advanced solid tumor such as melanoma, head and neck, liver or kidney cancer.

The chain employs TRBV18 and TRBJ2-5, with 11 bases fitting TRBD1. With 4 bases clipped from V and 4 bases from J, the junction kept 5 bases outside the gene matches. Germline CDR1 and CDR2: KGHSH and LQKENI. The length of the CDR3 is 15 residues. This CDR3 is CASSRGTGGSETQYF. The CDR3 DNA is TGTGCCAGCTCACGGGGGACAGGGGGATCAGAGACCCAGTACTTC.

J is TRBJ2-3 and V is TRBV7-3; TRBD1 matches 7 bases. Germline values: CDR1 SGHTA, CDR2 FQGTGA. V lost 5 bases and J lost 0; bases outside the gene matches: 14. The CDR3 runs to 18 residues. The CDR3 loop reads CASSREGGWASSTDTQYF. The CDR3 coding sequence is TGTGCCAGCAGCCGGGAAGGGGGCTGGGCGTCTAGCACAGATACGCAGTATTTT.

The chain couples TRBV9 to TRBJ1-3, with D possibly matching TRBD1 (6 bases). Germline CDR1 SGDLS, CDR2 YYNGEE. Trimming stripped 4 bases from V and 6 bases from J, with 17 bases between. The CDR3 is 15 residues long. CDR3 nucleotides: TGTGCCAGCAGCCCCCGACAGGCCTCAGAAAACACCATATATTTT. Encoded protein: CASSPRQASENTIYF.

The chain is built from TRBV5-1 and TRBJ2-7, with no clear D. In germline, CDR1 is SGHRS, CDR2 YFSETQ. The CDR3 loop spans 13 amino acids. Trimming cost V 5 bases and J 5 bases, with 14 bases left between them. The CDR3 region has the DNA TGCGCCAGCAGATTTGATAGACGGGACGAGCAGTACTTC. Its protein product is CASRFDRRDEQYF. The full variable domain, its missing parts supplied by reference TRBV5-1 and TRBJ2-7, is KAGVTQTPRYLIKTRGQQVTLSCSPISGHRSVSWYQQTPGQGLQFLFEYFSETQRNKGNFPGRFSGRQFSNSRSEMNVSTLELGDSALYLCASRFDRRDEQYFGPGTRLTVT.

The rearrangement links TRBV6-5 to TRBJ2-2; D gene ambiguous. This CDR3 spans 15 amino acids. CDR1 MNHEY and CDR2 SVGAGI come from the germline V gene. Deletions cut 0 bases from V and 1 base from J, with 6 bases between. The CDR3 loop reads CASSYSTKNTGELFF. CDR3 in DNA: TGTGCCAGCAGTTACTCGACCAAGAACACCGGGGAGCTGTTTTTT.

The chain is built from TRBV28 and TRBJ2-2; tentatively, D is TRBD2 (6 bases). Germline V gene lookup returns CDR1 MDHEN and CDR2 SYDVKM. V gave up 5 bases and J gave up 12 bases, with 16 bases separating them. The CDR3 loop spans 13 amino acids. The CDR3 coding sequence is TGTGCCAGCAGTCGGACTACCAGGGAGAAGCTGTTTTTT. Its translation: CASSRTTREKLFF.

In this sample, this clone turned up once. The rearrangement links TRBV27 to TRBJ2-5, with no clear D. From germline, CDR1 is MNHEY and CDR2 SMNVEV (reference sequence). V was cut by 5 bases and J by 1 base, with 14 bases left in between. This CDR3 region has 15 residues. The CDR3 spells CASSPADKIQETQYF. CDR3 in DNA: TGTGCCAGCAGTCCAGCAGACAAAATCCAAGAGACCCAGTACTTC.

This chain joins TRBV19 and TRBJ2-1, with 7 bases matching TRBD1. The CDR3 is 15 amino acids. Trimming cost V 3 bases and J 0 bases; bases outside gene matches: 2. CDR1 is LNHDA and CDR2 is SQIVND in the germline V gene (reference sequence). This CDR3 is CASSMGQSSYNEQFF. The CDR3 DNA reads TGTGCCAGTAGTATGGGACAGAGCTCCTACAATGAGCAGTTCTTC. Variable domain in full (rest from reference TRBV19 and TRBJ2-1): DGGITQSPKYLFRKEGQNVTLSCEQNLNHDAMYWYRQDPGQGLRLIYYSQIVNDFQKGDIAEGYSVSREKKESFPLTVTSAQKNPTAFYLCASSMGQSSYNEQFFGPGTRLTVL.

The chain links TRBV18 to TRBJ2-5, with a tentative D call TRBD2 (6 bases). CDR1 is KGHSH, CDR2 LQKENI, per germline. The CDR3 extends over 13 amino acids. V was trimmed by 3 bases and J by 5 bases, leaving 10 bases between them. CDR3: CASSPGGFETQYF. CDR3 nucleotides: TGTGCCAGCTCACCCGGGGGTTTCGAGACCCAGTACTTC.

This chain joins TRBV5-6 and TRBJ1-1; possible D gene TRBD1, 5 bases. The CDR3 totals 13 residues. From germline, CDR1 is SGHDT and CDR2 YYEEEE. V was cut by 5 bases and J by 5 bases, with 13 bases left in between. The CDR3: CASSVVEGTEAFF. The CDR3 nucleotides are TGTGCCAGCAGTGTAGTAGAGGGGACTGAAGCTTTCTTT.

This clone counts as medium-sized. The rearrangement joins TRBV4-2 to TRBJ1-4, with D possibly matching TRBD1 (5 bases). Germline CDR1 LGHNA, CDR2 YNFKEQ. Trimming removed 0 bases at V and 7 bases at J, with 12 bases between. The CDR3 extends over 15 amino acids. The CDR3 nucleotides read TGTGCCAGCAGCCAAGAATTAGGGGTTATTGAAAAACTGTTTTTT. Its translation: CASSQELGVIEKLFF.

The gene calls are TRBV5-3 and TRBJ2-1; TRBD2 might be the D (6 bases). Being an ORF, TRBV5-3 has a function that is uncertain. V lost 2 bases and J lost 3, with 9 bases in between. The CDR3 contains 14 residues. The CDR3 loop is CARSLSSVYNEQFF. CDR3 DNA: TGTGCCAGAAGCTTATCTAGCGTCTACAATGAGCAGTTCTTC.

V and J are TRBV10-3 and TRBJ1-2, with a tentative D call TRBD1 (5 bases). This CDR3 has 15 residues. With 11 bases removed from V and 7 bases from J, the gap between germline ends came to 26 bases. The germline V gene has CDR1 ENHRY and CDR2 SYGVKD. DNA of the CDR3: TGTGCCTCGAGTAGAGGGGACGCGGGCGGCTCTGGCTACACCTTC. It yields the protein CASSRGDAGGSGYTF.

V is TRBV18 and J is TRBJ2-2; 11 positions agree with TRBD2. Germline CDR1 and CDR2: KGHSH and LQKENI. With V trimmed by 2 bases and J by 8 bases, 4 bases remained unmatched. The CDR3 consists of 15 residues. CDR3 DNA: TGTGCCAGCTCACCAGGGACTAGCGGAGTTGGGGAGCTGTTTTTT. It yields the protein CASSPGTSGVGELFF.

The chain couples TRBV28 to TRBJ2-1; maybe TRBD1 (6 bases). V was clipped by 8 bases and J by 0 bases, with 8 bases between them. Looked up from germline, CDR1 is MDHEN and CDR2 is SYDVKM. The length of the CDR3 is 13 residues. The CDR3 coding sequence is TGTGCCAGCCAGGGGCCCTCCTACAATGAGCAGTTCTTC. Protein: CASQGPSYNEQFF.

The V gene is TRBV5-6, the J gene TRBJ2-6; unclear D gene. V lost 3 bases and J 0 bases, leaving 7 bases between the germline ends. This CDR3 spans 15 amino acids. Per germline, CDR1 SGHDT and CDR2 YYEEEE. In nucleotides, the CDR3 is TGTGCCAGCAGCTCCGTGAACTCTGGGGCCAACGTCCTGACTTTC. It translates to CASSSVNSGANVLTF.

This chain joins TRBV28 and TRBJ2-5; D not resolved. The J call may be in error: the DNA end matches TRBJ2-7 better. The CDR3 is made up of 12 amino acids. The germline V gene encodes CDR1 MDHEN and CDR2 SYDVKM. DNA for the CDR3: TGTGCCAGCAGCCTTGGGACCTACGAGCAGTACTTC. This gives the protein CASSLGTYEQYF.

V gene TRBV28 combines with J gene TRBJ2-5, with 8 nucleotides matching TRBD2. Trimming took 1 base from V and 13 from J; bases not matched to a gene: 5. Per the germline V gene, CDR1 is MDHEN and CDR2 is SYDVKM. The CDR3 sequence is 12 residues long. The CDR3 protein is CASSLSGGFRYF. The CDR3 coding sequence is TGTGCCAGCAGTTTATCGGGGGGGTTCCGGTACTTC.

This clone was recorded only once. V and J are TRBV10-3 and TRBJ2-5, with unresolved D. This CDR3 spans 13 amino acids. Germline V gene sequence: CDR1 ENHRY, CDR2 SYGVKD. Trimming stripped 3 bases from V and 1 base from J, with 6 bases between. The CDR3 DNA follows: TGTGCCATCAGTGACCCCGCCCAAGAGACCCAGTACTTC. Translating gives CAISDPAQETQYF.

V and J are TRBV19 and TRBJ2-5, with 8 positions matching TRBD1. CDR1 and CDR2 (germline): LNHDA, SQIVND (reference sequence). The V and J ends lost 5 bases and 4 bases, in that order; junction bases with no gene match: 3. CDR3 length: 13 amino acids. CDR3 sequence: CASSLTGGETQYF. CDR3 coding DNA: TGTGCCAGTAGTCTAACAGGGGGAGAGACCCAGTACTTC.

The DNA for the CDR3 is TGTGCCAGCAACTCCGACAGGAGATACGAGCAGTACTTC. This codes for CASNSDRRYEQYF. This chain uses TRBV2 with TRBJ2-7; D perhaps matches TRBD1 (6 bases). CDR3 length equals 13 residues. Germline-derived CDR1 and CDR2 are SNHLY and FYNNEI. V lost 7 bases, J lost 4 bases, and 14 bases lay in between. Variable domain in full (rest from reference TRBV2 and TRBJ2-7): EPEVTQTPSHQVTQMGQEVILRCVPISNHLYFYWYRQILGQKVEFLVSFYNNEISEKSEIFDDQFSVERPDGSNFTLKIRSTKLEDSAMYFCASNSDRRYEQYFGPGTRLTVT.

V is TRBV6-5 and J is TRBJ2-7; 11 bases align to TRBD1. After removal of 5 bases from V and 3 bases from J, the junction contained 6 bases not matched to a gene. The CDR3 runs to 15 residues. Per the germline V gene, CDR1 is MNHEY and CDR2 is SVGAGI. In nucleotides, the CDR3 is TGTGCCAGCAGTAGAACGGGACAGGGGGTCTACGAGCAGTACTTC. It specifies CASSRTGQGVYEQYF.

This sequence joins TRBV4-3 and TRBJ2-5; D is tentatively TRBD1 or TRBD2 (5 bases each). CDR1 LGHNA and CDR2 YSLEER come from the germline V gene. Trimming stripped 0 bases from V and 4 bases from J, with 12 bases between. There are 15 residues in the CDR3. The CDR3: CASSQDRGAAETQYF. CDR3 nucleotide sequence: TGCGCCAGCAGCCAAGATCGAGGGGCGGCAGAGACCCAGTACTTC.

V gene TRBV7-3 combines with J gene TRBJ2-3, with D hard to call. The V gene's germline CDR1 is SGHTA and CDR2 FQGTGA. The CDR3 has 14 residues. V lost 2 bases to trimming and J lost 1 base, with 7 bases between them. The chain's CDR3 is CASSLSLRTDTQYF. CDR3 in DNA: TGTGCCAGCAGCTTATCACTCCGCACAGATACGCAGTATTTT. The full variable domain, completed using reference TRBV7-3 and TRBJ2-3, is GAGVSQTPSNKVTEKGKYVELRCDPISGHTALYWYRQSLGQGPEFLIYFQGTGAADDSGLPNDRFFAVRPEGSVSTLKIQRTERGDSAVYLCASSLSLRTDTQYFGPGTRLTVL.

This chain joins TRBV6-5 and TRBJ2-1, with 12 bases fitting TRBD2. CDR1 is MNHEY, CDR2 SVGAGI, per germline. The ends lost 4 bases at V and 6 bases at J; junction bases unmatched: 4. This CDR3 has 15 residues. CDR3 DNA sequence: TGTGCCAGCAGTTTTCCGGGACTAGCGGGCAATGAGCAGTTCTTC. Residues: CASSFPGLAGNEQFF.

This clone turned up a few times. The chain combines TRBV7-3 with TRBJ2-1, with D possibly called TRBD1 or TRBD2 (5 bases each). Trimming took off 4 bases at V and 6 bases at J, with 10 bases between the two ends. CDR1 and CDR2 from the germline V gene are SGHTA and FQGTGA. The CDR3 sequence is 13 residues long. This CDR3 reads CASSSGPRNEQFF. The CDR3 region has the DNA TGTGCCAGCAGCTCGGGACCGCGCAATGAGCAGTTCTTC.

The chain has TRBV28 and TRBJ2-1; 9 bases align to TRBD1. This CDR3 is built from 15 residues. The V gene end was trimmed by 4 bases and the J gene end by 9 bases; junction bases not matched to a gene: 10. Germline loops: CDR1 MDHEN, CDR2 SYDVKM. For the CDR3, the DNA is TGTGCCAGCAGTTCGGGGACAGGGCGGGTGAGTGAGCAGTTCTTC. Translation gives CASSSGTGRVSEQFF.